A single sample gave rise to the 19 T cell receptor delta chains below, sequenced in a study of gamma-delta chains in newborns, infants, children. TCRdb made new clone calls on the reads using CATT. The sample consists of roughly 11,000 delta-chain clones, about 8.8% of them appearing once. Sequenced material: blood. These receptors came from a child who was a newborn, infant or young child, either healthy, febrile or measles-vaccinated (not recorded which).

This chain links TRDV2 with TRDJ1; TRDD3 agrees at 7 bases. The germline CDR1 and CDR2 sequences are GEAIGNYY and EKD. This CDR3 is 14 amino acids long. With 3 bases clipped from V and 1 base from J, the junction kept 4 bases outside the gene matches. CDR3 bases: TGTGCCTGTGACGTGTGGGGGAGCACCGATAAACTCATCTTT. Protein sequence: CACDVWGSTDKLIF.

This clone was seen more than once but under ten times. The chain carries TRDV1 and TRDJ1; TRDD3 might be the D (6 bases). The V gene lost 0 bases and the J gene lost 2 bases, with 22 bases spanning the gap. CDR1 TSWWSYY and CDR2 QGS come from the germline V gene. The CDR3 has 19 amino acids. CDR3 coding DNA: TGTGCTCTTGGGGAACTATTGTCATTCCCTCGGGGGAGAACCGATAAACTCATCTTT. Protein: CALGELLSFPRGRTDKLIF.

This clone was observed a few times. This rearrangement joins TRDV2 to TRDJ1, with 7 bases aligning to TRDD3. The V gene end was trimmed by 2 bases and the J gene end by 3 bases; junction bases not matched to a gene: 8. The length of the CDR3 is 15 residues. In germline, CDR1 is GEAIGNYY, CDR2 EKD. The CDR3 DNA is TGTGCCTGTGACAGTGTAGGGATACAACCCGATAAACTCATCTTT. It translates to CACDSVGIQPDKLIF.

This clone turned up a few times. The junction differs from germline at one of its ends, possibly a read error. The chain is built from TRDV2 and TRDJ1, with D perhaps TRDD3 (5 bases). This CDR3 contains 18 residues. CDR1 is GEAIGNYY, CDR2 EKD, per germline. CDR3 coding DNA: TGTGCCTGTGACACTCTTGCGGGGCATGGAGGGGGTACCGATAAGCTCATCTTT. Amino acid sequence: CACDTLAGHGGGTDKLIF.

The sample holds a few counts of this clone. V and J are TRDV2 and TRDJ1; TRDD3 aligns across 9 bases. Trimming removed 1 base from V and 1 base from J; junction bases left unmatched: 3. This CDR3 has 15 amino acids. CDR1 is GEAIGNYY and CDR2 is EKD in the germline V gene. CDR3 nucleotide sequence: TGTGCCTGTGACACTCTGGGGGATCCCACCGATAAACTCATCTTT. Residues: CACDTLGDPTDKLIF.

This chain joins TRDV2 and TRDJ1, with 8 bases fitting TRDD3. The CDR3 contains 17 residues. The J segment lost 5 bases and the V segment lost 2 bases, leaving 15 bases of the junction unmatched. Germline V lookup: CDR1 GEAIGNYY, CDR2 EKD. CDR3 sequence: CACDRVAGGPSPDKLIF. CDR3 sequence (DNA): TGTGCCTGTGACAGAGTGGCTGGGGGACCCTCTCCTGATAAACTCATCTTT.

This clone was observed a few times. The chain joins TRDV2 to TRDJ1; 8 bases agree with TRDD3. The CDR3 extends over 17 amino acids. The V gene's germline CDR1 is GEAIGNYY and CDR2 EKD. V was clipped by 1 base and J by 1 base; unmatched bases: 10. CDR3 nucleotide sequence: TGTGCCTGTGACACGGTGGGAGGGATACGCTCCACCGATAAACTCATCTTT. Encoded protein: CACDTVGGIRSTDKLIF.

This rearrangement joins TRDV2 to TRDJ1, with no clear D. The CDR3 has 15 amino acids. V gave up 0 bases and J gave up 2 bases, with 12 bases separating them. Germline V CDR1 and CDR2: GEAIGNYY, EKD. CDR3 in amino acids: CACDTASVRTDKLIF. CDR3 nucleotides: TGTGCCTGTGACACCGCGTCAGTTCGGACCGATAAACTCATCTTT.

This clone has only a few counts. V and J are TRDV2 and TRDJ1; TRDD3 agrees at 7 bases. In germline, CDR1 is GEAIGNYY, CDR2 EKD. V trimming: 3 bases; J trimming: 0 bases; junction bases outside the gene matches: 6. The length of the CDR3 is 15 residues. This chain's CDR3 is CACDPLGINTDKLIF. The CDR3 region has the DNA TGTGCCTGTGACCCACTGGGGATAAACACCGATAAACTCATCTTT.

The chain joins TRDV2 to TRDJ1, with 8 bases fitting TRDD3. TCRdb carries no J gene annotation; the J gene was assigned here by matching the DNA with germline. This CDR3 comprises 18 residues. V dropped 3 bases and J dropped 0; count of bases not matched to a gene: 14. Germline CDR1 and CDR2: GEAIGNYY and EKD. The CDR3 DNA reads as TGTGCCTGTGACGCGCTGGGGGAACTACGGGAGTACACCGATAAACTCATCTTT. Protein product: CACDALGELREYTDKLIF.

The chain uses TRDV2 and TRDJ1; 10 nucleotides agree with TRDD3. TCRdb is silent on the J gene; assignment here came from matching the DNA to germline. The germline V gene encodes CDR1 GEAIGNYY and CDR2 EKD. The CDR3 covers 19 residues. V shed 1 base, J shed 0 bases, and the junction held 13 bases outside the gene matches. The CDR3 sequence is CACDTVRTGGSLYTDKLIF. The CDR3 DNA sequence: TGTGCCTGTGACACTGTACGTACTGGGGGATCCCTGTACACCGATAAACTCATCTTT.

The chain uses TRDV1 and TRDJ1; D not certain. The germline V gene encodes CDR1 TSWWSYY and CDR2 QGS. This CDR3 contains 14 residues. V shed 4 bases and J shed 9 bases, with 18 bases lying between them. CDR3 in amino acids: CALGGLSGTAELIF. For the CDR3, the DNA is TGTGCTCTTGGGGGCCTCTCCGGGACGGCCGAACTCATCTTT.

This clone has just a few counts. The CDR3 region has the DNA TGTGCCTGTGACACCGTAGGGGGGGAGTACACCGATAAACTCATCTTT. It codes for CACDTVGGEYTDKLIF. V and J are TRDV2 and TRDJ1; D might be TRDD3 (6 bases). The length of the CDR3 is 16 residues. Trimming took off 0 bases at V and 0 bases at J, with 13 bases between the two ends. Germline V gene sequence: CDR1 GEAIGNYY, CDR2 EKD.

This clone was picked up a small number of times. The chain joins TRDV3 to TRDJ1; D remains ambiguous. CDR1 and CDR2 (germline): TVYSNPD, GDNSRS (reference sequence). The CDR3 is 14 residues long. V was clipped by 1 base and J by 0 bases, with 12 bases between them. The CDR3 loop reads CAFTGAPHTDKLIF. In DNA form, the CDR3 reads TGTGCCTTTACCGGGGCACCCCACACCGATAAACTCATCTTT.

This clone was seen more than once but under ten times. At one of its ends the junction is not consistent with the germline gene, which may arise from a read error. The CDR3 loop is CACGTVGGDTGYTDKLIF. Here the CDR3 DNA reads TGTGCCTGTGGCACCGTTGGCGGGGATACGGGGTACACCGATAAACTCATCTTT. The chain carries TRDV2 and TRDJ1; the match to TRDD3 covers 9 bases. The CDR3 length is 18 residues. CDR1 is GEAIGNYY, CDR2 EKD, per germline.

This clone has just a few counts. This clone may be a read error of a much larger clone one base away. This chain links TRDV2 with TRDJ1, with 9 bases fitting TRDD3. The CDR3 runs 19 residues. V lost 4 bases and J lost 0; bases outside the gene matches: 17. In germline, CDR1 is GEAIGNYY, CDR2 EKD. The CDR3 region is CACEVLLGDPTKYTDKLIF. CDR3 sequence (DNA): TGTGCCTGTGAGGTTTTACTGGGGGACCCTACCAAGTACACCGATAAACTCATCTTT.

This sequence joins TRDV2 and TRDJ4, with D unclear. This CDR3 is built from 15 residues. In germline, CDR1 is GEAIGNYY, CDR2 EKD. V lost 3 bases and J lost 0, with 16 bases in between. In DNA, the CDR3 is TGTGCCTGTGACCCTATCTTGCGAGGGCCCAGACCCCTGATCTTT. This codes for CACDPILRGPRPLIF.

This clone was found a few times. Other DNA sequences from this sample encode an identical CDR3 as well. The rearrangement joins TRDV2 to TRDJ3; TRDD3 agrees at 8 bases. The V gene's germline CDR1 is GEAIGNYY and CDR2 EKD. This CDR3 comprises 19 residues. The ends lost 3 bases at V and 0 bases at J; junction bases unmatched: 9. The CDR3 spells CACDLTGGASSWDTRQMFF. The CDR3, as DNA: TGTGCCTGTGACCTGACTGGGGGGGCCAGCTCCTGGGACACCCGACAGATGTTTTTC.

This clone has just a few counts. V is TRDV2 and J is TRDJ1; 10 bases agree with TRDD3. This CDR3 is built from 18 residues. Germline V gives CDR1 GEAIGNYY, CDR2 EKD. J gave up 0 bases and V 4 bases, and 13 bases lay outside the gene matches. The CDR3 sequence: CACDALGDKSPYTDKLIF. CDR3 sequence (DNA): TGTGCCTGTGATGCGCTGGGGGATAAGTCCCCGTACACCGATAAACTCATCTTT.